The 14 T cell receptor beta chains below come from one sample, sequenced in a study of CD8+CD57+ T cells in acquired aplastic anemia. Patients who underwent sequencing had shown CD8+CD57+ cell expansion by flow cytometry. TCR beta VDJ and CDR3 profiling used genomic DNA as template. TCRdb re-analysed the reads in MiXCR, keeping a single row per CDR3 protein. The sample shows about 160,000 distinct CDR3 sequences, around half of them seen only once. Sequences were obtained from sorted CD4+, CD8+, or CD8+CD57+ T cells (not recorded which) from PBMCs. These receptor sequences come from a human donor with aplastic anemia.

The V gene is TRBV24-1, the J gene TRBJ2-3; D is ambiguous. This CDR3 contains 14 residues. Trimming cost V 4 bases and J 2 bases, with 9 bases left between them. CDR1 is KGHDR, CDR2 SFDVKD, per germline. The chain's CDR3 is CATSDSHPTDTQYF. The CDR3 DNA follows: TGTGCCACCAGTGACTCACATCCCACAGATACGCAGTATTTT.

This chain uses TRBV27 with TRBJ2-7; D may be TRBD1 (5 bases). The CDR3 consists of 14 residues. V lost 4 bases and J lost 2, with 12 bases in between. Germline V gene lookup returns CDR1 MNHEY and CDR2 SMNVEV (reference sequence). CDR3: CASSSRASTYEQYF. The DNA of the CDR3 is TGTGCCAGCAGTTCCAGGGCATCAACCTACGAGCAGTACTTC.

As to this clonotype: The missing conserved phenylalanine or tryptophan at the end of this CDR3 makes a read error likely. The DNA is omitted, as the CDR3 cannot be located on it reliably, and the CDR3 follows TCRdb's listing. The rearrangement links TRBV24-1 to TRBJ2-7; the table names TRBD2, a call not compared with the DNA. CDR1 and CDR2 from the germline V gene are KGHDR and SFDVKD. The CDR3 is 10 residues long, counting both termini. This CDR3 is CATSDPARGG.

Of note for this clonotype: One end of the junction fails to match germline, which may point to a read error. The V call is TRBV25-1, the J call TRBJ1-4; weak D call: TRBD1 (5 bases). CDR1 MGHDK and CDR2 SYGVNS come from the germline V gene. The CDR3 is made up of 14 amino acids. Written as DNA, the CDR3 is TGTGCCAGCAGTGCCGACAGACTAGGTGAAAAACCGTTTTTC. This codes for CASSADRLGEKPFF.

The genes are TRBV15 and TRBJ1-2; TRBD1 matches at 10 bases. CDR1 and CDR2 (germline): LNHNV, YYDKDF (reference sequence). J lost 8 bases, V lost 5 bases, and 17 bases had no gene match. This CDR3 spans 17 amino acids. The CDR3 here is CATSGPRTGGQTLGYTF. In DNA form, the CDR3 reads TGTGCCACCAGCGGACCGAGGACAGGGGGACAGACTCTCGGCTACACCTTC.

The chain couples TRBV2 to TRBJ2-1; D uncertain. V dropped 9 bases and J dropped 6 bases, with 6 bases sitting between them. The germline gives CDR1 SNHLY, CDR2 FYNNEI. The CDR3 sequence is 10 residues long. The CDR3 protein is CARTSNEQFF. CDR3 nucleotide sequence: TGTGCCAGGACCTCCAATGAGCAGTTCTTC.

This clonotype was detected many times. This chain connects TRBV29-1 to TRBJ1-3; weak D call: TRBD1 (6 bases). The CDR3 contains 13 residues. V shed 6 bases and J shed 0 bases, with 9 bases lying between them. The germline V gene encodes CDR1 SQVTM and CDR2 ANQGSEA. The CDR3 loop is CSVMTGSGNTIYF. CDR3 nucleotides: TGCAGCGTCATGACAGGCTCTGGAAACACCATATATTTT.

V gene TRBV7-8 combines with J gene TRBJ2-3; 7 bases map to TRBD2. This CDR3 contains 16 residues. The V and J ends lost 1 base and 1 base, in that order; junction bases with no gene match: 5. Germline V lookup: CDR1 SGHVS, CDR2 FQNEAQ. CDR3 bases: TGTGCCAGCAGCTTAGGCCCGGCGGGAGGCACAGATACGCAGTATTTT. This codes for CASSLGPAGGTDTQYF.

This clonotype appeared many times. This sequence joins TRBV6-4 and TRBJ2-1; unclear D gene. Trimming took off 6 bases at V and 6 bases at J, with 12 bases between the two ends. Germline CDR1 reads MRHNA; CDR2 reads SNTAGT. This CDR3 has 13 residues. The CDR3, as DNA: TGTGCCAGCAGCCGAATCCTAGGCAATGAGCAGTTCTTC. Its protein is CASSRILGNEQFF.

The chain recombines TRBV7-9 with TRBJ2-7; D is undetermined. This CDR3 has 12 residues. Germline CDR1 and CDR2: SEHNR and FQNEAQ (reference sequence). The V gene lost 2 bases and the J gene lost 5 bases, with 7 bases spanning the gap. The CDR3 bases are TGTGCCAGCAGCTTAAAAGGGAACGAGCAGTACTTC. It is translated as CASSLKGNEQYF.

The chain couples TRBV19 to TRBJ1-5, with D possibly TRBD1 on 6 matching bases. This CDR3 is 14 amino acids long. V lost 3 bases and J lost 11, with 17 bases in between. Germline CDR1 reads LNHDA; CDR2 reads SQIVND (reference sequence). CDR3 DNA sequence: TGTGCCAGTAGTATCGGCGGGGGCGAAGAGACCCAGCATTTT. Amino acids: CASSIGGGEETQHF. Looking up the rest from reference TRBV19 and TRBJ1-5 gives the full variable domain: DGGITQSPKYLFRKEGQNVTLSCEQNLNHDAMYWYRQDPGQGLRLIYYSQIVNDFQKGDIAEGYSVSREKKESFPLTVTSAQKNPTAFYLCASSIGGGEETQHFGDGTRLSIL.

This clonotype has a count of ten or more. The J gene is TRBJ1-2, the V gene TRBV6-1; 7 bases are shared with TRBD1. Germline values: CDR1 MNHNS, CDR2 SASEGT. With V trimmed by 7 bases and J by 3 bases, 2 bases remained unmatched. This CDR3 spans 12 amino acids. Here the CDR3 DNA reads TGTGCCAGCACAACAGGGGACTATGGCTACACCTTC. Translation gives CASTTGDYGYTF.

The chain uses TRBV10-1 and TRBJ1-2; possibly TRBD1 for D (6 bases). V was clipped by 5 bases and J by 3 bases, with 13 bases between them. Germline V gives CDR1 WNHNN, CDR2 SYGVQD (reference sequence). There are 14 residues in the CDR3. The CDR3 protein is CASSSQGGYYGYTF. The CDR3 DNA reads as TGCGCCAGCAGTTCACAGGGAGGGTACTATGGCTACACCTTC.

This sequence joins TRBV2 and TRBJ2-7, with TRBD1 as a possible D gene (6 bases). V lost 8 bases and J lost 5, with 13 bases in between. The CDR3 has 12 amino acids. CDR1 and CDR2 (germline): SNHLY, FYNNEI. CDR3 amino acids: CASLTGSNEQYF. CDR3 nucleotide sequence: TGTGCCAGCCTCACAGGGAGCAACGAGCAGTACTTC.